This T cell receptor beta chain appears in the sequencing data of a study of shared clonotypes between healthy human individuals. Trimming stripped 4 bases from V and 4 bases from J, with 14 bases between. Germline CDR1 reads SGHRS; CDR2 reads YFSETQ. The CDR3 consists of 14 residues. Study-wide results and limits: Naive subsets usually exceeded memory subsets in estimated richness.

Replicate PCRs from sorted subsets contained approximately 220 ng DNA, which is around 30,000 T cell genomes. The protocol was immunoSEQ multiplex PCR, while the TCRdb copy is restricted to in-frame clones and leaves out a portion. The profile covers over a million clones, with 75% appearing a single time and nearly 1.5% taken by the ten largest. To note about this clone: Its matching antigen is unknown.

Material for sequencing was memory CD4+ T cells sorted from blood. Specified subset: CD45RA-negative fraction. This sequence was found in a man between 18 and 29 years old in good health. This chain uses TRBV5-1 with TRBJ1-1; weak D call: TRBD1 (6 bases). The CDR3: CASSRRTGTTEAFF. The CDR3 region has the DNA TGCGCCAGCAGCCGCCGCACAGGGACCACTGAAGCTTTCTTT.